This T cell receptor (beta chain) was captured by sequencing in a study of PD-1 blockade in classical Hodgkin lymphoma. Notes on the study in general: At C4D1, TCR diversity had climbed significantly for CD4+ cells, though not for CD8+ cells. Undefined causes, possibly disease activity or prior therapy, underlie the repertoire differences. Among the patients, those starting nivolumab under 1 year after ASCT were excluded. Newly diagnosed patients reportedly had lower baseline TCR diversity than healthy donors.

Relapse after autologous stem cell transplantation occurred in every patient, and brentuximab vedotin exposure varied. In regard to this clone: The target antigen is unknown.

The table came from immunoSEQ multiplex PCR; TCRdb's copy has only in-frame clones and leaves some out. The sample includes more than 90,000 clones, around 89% of them seen just once. The origin of this receptor is a human donor with classical Hodgkin lymphoma. Sequenced material: peripheral blood mononuclear cells (PBMCs), taken before the second cycle of nivolumab.

The CDR3 DNA sequence: TGTGCCAGCAGCTTGGCCGGGGCTGGAGATACGCAGTATTTT. Translation: CASSLAGAGDTQYF. The chain recombines TRBV5-8 with TRBJ2-3; D may be TRBD1 or TRBD2 (5 bases each). CDR1 is SGHTS, CDR2 YDEGEE, per germline. V lost 0 bases and J 5 bases, leaving 10 bases between the germline ends. The CDR3 is 14 amino acids. The complete variable domain, with remaining parts taken from reference TRBV5-8 and TRBJ2-3, reads EAGVTQSPTHLIKTRGQQATLRCSPISGHTSVYWYQQALGLGLQFLLWYDEGEERNRGNFPPRFSGRQFPNYSSELNVNALELEDSALYLCASSLAGAGDTQYFGPGTRLTVL.